A few counts support the clone carrying this T cell receptor (beta chain). The antigen is unknown. This sample was taken from a study of cytomegalovirus exposure and HLA in healthy donors. Study summary: Out of 150 million to 200 million T cells, an earlier analysis found 117 million unique TCR beta sequences in total.

Study outcomes and limitations: A few CMV-associated chains proved CMV antigen-specific in vitro. Earlier findings revealed that most TCR beta V segments proved productive either about 90% or about 30% of the time. Information on immune exposure was restricted to one variable (CMV serostatus).

PCR employed 60 Vbeta and 13 Jbeta primers. Profiled with immunoSEQ multiplex PCR; TCRdb holds only in-frame clones, not every one. The sample carries 200,000 to 250,000 clones, around four fifths recorded once. Trimming pared 0 bases from V and 11 bases from J, leaving 8 bases between. Germline assignment: CDR1 PRHDT and CDR2 FYEKMQ (reference sequence). The CDR3 consists of 12 residues. V is TRBV13 and J is TRBJ1-5, with D uncertain. What was sequenced was PBMCs. The sequence came from a boy aged 2-15 years in good health and CMV-seronegative. In nucleotides, the CDR3 is TGTGCCAGCAGCTTAGGCCGGCAGGCCCAGCATTTT. Translated, it gives CASSLGRQAQHF.